This T cell receptor beta chain was captured by sequencing in a study of blood T cell repertoires in COVID-19. CDR3 length: 14 amino acids. The J segment lost 7 bases and the V segment lost 3 bases, leaving 8 bases of the junction unmatched. The germline V gene encodes CDR1 SGHRS and CDR2 YFSETQ. Per the authors' pipeline: Estimated nucleated cell counts came from reference gene primer amplification. Using immunoSEQ multiplex PCR, the repertoire was profiled, and TCRdb retains in-frame clones only, with some absent. D and trimming come from the DNA, and the V and J calls and clone size come from that table. The repertoire holds 210,000 or so clones, about 88% seen once, with 4% to 6% in the top ten.

V and J are TRBV5-1 and TRBJ1-2, with TRBD1 identical over 8 bases. Specimen: peripheral blood. The source is a woman between 35 and 50 years old with acute or convalescent COVID-19. The CDR3: CASSSGQGTSGYTF. CDR3 sequence (DNA): TGCGCCAGCAGCTCCGGACAGGGTACGTCTGGCTACACCTTC.